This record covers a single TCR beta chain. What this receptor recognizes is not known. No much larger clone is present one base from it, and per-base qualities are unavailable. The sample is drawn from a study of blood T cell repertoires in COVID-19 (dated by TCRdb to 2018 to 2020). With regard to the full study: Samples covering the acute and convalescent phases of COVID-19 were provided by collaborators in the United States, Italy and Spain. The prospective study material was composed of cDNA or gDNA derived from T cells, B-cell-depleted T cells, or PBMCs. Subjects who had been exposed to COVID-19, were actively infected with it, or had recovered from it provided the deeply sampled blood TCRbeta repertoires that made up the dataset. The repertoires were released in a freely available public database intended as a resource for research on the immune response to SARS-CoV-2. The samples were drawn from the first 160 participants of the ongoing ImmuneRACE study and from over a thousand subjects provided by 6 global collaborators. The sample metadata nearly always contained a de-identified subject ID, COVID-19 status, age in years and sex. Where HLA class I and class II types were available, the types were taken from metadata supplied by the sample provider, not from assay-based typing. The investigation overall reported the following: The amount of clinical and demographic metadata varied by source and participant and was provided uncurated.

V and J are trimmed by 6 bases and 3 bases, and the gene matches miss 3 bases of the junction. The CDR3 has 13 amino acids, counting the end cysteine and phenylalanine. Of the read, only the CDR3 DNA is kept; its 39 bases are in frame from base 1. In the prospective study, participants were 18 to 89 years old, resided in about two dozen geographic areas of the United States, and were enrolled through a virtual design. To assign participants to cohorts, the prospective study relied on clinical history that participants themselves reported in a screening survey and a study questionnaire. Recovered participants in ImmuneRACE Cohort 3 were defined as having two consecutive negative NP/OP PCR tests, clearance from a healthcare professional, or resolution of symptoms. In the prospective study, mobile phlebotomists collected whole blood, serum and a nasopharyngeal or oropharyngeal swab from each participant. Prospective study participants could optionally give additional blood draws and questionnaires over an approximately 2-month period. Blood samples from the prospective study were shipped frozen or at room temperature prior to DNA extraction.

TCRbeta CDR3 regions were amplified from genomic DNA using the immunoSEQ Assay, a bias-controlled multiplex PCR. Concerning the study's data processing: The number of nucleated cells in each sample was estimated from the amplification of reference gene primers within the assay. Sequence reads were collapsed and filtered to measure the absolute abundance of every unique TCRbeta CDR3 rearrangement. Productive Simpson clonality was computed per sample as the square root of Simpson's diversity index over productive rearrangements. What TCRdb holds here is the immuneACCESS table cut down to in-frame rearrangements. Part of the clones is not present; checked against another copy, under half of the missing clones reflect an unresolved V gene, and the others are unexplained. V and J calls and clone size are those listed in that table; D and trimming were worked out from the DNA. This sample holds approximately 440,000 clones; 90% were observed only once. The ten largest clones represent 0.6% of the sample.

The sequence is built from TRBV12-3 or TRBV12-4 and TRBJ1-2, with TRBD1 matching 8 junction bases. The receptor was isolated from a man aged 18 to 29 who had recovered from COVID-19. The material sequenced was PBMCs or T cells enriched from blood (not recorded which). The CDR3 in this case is CASSRGQDYGYTF. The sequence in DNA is TGTGCCAGCAGCAGGGGGCAGGACTATGGCTACACCTTC.